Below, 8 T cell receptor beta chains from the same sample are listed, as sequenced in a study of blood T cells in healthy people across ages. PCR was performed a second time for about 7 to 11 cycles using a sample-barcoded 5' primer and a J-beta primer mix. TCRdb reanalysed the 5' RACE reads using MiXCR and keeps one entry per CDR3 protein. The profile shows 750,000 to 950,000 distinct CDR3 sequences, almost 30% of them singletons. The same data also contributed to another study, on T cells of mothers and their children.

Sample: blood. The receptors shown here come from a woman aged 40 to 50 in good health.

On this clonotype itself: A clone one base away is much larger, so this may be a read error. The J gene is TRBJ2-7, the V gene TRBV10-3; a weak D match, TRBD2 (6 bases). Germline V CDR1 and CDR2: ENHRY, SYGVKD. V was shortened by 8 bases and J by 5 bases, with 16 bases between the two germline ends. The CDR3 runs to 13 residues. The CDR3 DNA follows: TGTGCCATCGAGACCTTGGGGAGGAACGAGCAGTACTTC. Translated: CAIETLGRNEQYF.

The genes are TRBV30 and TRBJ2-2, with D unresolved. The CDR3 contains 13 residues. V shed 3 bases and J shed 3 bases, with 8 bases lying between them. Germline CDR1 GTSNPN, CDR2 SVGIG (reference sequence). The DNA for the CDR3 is TGTGCCTGGAGACCCCGAGACACCGGGGAGCTGTTTTTT. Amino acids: CAWRPRDTGELFF.

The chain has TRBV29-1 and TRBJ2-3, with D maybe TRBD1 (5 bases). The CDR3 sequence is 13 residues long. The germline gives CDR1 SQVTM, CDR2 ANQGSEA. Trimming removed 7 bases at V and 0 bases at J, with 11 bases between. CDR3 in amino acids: CSATRGSTDTQYF. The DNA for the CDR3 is TGCAGCGCCACAAGGGGTAGCACAGATACGCAGTATTTT.

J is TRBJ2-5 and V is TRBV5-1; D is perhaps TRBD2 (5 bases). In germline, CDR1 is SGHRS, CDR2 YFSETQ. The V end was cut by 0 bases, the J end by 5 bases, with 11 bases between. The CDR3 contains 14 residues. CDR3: CASSLGWERETQYF. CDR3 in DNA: TGCGCCAGCAGCTTGGGTTGGGAGCGGGAGACCCAGTACTTC.

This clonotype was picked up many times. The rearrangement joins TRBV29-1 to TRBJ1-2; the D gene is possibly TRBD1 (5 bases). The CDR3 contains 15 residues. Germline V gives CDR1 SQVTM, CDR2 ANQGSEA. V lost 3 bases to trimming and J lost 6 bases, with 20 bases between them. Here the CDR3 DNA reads TGCAGCGTTGAGACGAGGCAGGGACCCGAGGATGGCTACACCTTC. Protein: CSVETRQGPEDGYTF.

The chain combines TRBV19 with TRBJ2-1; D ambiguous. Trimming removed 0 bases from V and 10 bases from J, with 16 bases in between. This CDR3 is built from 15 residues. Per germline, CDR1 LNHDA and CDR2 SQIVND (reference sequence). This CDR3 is CASSIDLVPDVEQFF. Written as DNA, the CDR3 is TGTGCCAGTAGTATAGATCTGGTCCCCGACGTAGAGCAGTTCTTC.

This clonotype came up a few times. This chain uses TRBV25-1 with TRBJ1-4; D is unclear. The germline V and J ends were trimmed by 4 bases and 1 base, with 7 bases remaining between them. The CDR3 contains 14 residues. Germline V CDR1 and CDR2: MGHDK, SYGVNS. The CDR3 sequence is CASSVTVTNEKLFF. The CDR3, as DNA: TGTGCCAGCAGTGTAACAGTAACTAATGAAAAACTGTTTTTT.

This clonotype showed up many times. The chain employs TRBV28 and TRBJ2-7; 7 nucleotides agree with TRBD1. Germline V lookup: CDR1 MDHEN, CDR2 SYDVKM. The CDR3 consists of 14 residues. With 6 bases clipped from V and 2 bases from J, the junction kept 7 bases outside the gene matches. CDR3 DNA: TGTGCCAGCAGCTTAGGGGACAGAACCTACGAGCAGTACTTC. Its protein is CASSLGDRTYEQYF.